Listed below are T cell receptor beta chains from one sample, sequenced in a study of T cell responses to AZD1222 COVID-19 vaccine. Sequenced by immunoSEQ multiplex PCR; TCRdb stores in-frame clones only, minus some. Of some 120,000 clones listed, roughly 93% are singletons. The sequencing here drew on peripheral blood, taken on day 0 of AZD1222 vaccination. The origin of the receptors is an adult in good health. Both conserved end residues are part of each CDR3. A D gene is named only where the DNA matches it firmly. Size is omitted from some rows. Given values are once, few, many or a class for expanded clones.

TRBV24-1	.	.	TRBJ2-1	CATRIRGRGDNEQFF	TGTGCCACCAGGATAAGAGGGAGAGGGGACAATGAGCAGTTCTTC
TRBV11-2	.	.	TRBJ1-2	CASSLGFGGSYGYTF	TGTGCCAGCAGCTTAGGTTTCGGGGGGAGCTATGGCTACACCTTC
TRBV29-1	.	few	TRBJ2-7	CSFSPSGPYEQYF	TGCAGCTTTTCACCCTCGGGGCCCTACGAGCAGTACTTC
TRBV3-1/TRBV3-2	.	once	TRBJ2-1	CASSPPTGTNEQFF	TGTGCCAGCAGCCCCCCGACCGGGACGAATGAGCAGTTCTTC
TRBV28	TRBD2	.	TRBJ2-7	CASRTGTSTLEQYF	TGTGCCAGCAGAACCGGGACTAGCACCCTCGAGCAGTACTTC
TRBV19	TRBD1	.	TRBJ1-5	CASSSQTGDYYSNQPQHF	TGTGCCAGTAGTTCGCAGACAGGGGATTATTATAGCAATCAGCCCCAGCATTTT
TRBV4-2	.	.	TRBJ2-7	CASSQDLAGTRTVGWQYF	TGTGCCAGCAGCCAAGATCTTGCTGGGACGAGGACTGTTGGATGGCAGTACTTC
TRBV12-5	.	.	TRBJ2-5	CASGFWPGTQYF	TGTGCTAGTGGTTTTTGGCCCGGGACCCAGTACTTC
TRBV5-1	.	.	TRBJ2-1	CASSLRGGDFKFF	TGCGCCAGCAGCTTGAGAGGTGGGGATTTTAAGTTCTTC
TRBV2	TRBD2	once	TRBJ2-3	CASSGAGVVADTQYF	TGTGCCAGCAGCGGTGCGGGAGTGGTGGCGGATACGCAGTATTTT
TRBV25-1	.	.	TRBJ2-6	CASSALTAAYSGANVLTF	TGTGCCAGCAGTGCATTGACGGCGGCCTACTCTGGGGCCAACGTCCTGACTTTC
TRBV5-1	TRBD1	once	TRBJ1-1	CASSLGTGANTEAFF	TGCGCCAGCAGCTTGGGGACAGGGGCGAACACTGAAGCTTTCTTT
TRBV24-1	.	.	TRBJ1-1	CATTPPGGGEAFF	TGTGCCACCACCCCTCCCGGCGGGGGGGAAGCTTTCTTT
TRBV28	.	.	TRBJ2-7	CASSFRKHYEQYF	TGTGCCAGCAGTTTCAGGAAGCACTACGAGCAGTACTTC
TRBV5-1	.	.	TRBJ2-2	CASSGLLGPGELFF	TGCGCCAGCTCGGGACTCCTCGGACCCGGGGAGCTGTTTTTT
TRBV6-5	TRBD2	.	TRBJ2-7	CASSSVRTSGSYEQYF	TGTGCCAGCAGTTCGGTGAGAACTAGCGGTTCCTACGAGCAGTACTTC
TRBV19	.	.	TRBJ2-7	CASSTSPGVEQYF	TGTGCCAGTAGTACCTCGCCTGGAGTCGAGCAGTACTTC
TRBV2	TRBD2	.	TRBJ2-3	CASSEGGGAGDTQYF	TGTGCCAGCAGTGAAGGGGGGGGAGCGGGAGATACGCAGTATTTT
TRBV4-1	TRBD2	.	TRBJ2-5	CASSQDDLKREVKETQYF	TGCGCCAGCAGCCAAGATGATCTTAAGCGGGAGGTGAAGGAGACCCAGTACTTC
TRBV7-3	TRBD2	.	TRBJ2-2	CASSLKTGGGGTGELFF	TGTGCCAGCAGCTTAAAGACGGGAGGCGGAGGGACCGGGGAGCTGTTTTTT
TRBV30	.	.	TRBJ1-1	CAWSGGGNTEAFF	TGTGCCTGGAGTGGCGGGGGGAACACTGAAGCTTTCTTT
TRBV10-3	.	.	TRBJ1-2	CAISDGGAYGYTF	TGTGCCATCAGTGACGGAGGGGCGTATGGCTACACCTTC
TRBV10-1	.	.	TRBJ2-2	CASSSGVITGELFF	TGCGCCAGCTCTTCGGGAGTTATCACCGGGGAGCTGTTTTTT
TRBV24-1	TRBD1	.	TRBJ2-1	CATSDLGDRIRSYNEQFF	TGTGCCACCAGTGATTTGGGGGACAGGATTCGCTCCTACAATGAGCAGTTCTTC
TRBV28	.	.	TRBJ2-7	CASSSYNRGYEQYF	TGTGCCAGCAGTTCCTACAATCGCGGCTACGAGCAGTACTTC
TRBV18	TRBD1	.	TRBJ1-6	CASSPGTDNSPLHF	TGTGCCAGCTCACCGGGGACAGATAATTCACCCCTCCACTTT
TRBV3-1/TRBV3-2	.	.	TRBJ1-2	CASSQEDRGRANYGYTF	TGTGCCAGCAGCCAAGAGGACCGGGGACGCGCTAACTATGGCTACACCTTC
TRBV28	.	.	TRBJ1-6	CASSPAQGVGSPLHF	TGTGCCAGCAGTCCAGCACAGGGAGTGGGTTCACCCCTCCACTTT
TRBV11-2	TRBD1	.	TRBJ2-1	CASSLVGETGRDEQFF	TGTGCCAGCAGCTTAGTAGGGGAGACAGGGCGCGATGAGCAGTTCTTC
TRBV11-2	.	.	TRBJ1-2	CASSLDRSYGYTF	TGTGCCAGCAGCTTAGACAGATCCTATGGCTACACCTTC
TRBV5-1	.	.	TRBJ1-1	CASSLQSTDTEAFF	TGCGCCAGCAGCCTACAGTCGACTGACACTGAAGCTTTCTTT
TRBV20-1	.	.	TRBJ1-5	CSASRTANQPQHF	TGCAGTGCTAGTCGCACAGCCAATCAGCCCCAGCATTTT
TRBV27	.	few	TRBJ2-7	CASSPGISYEQYF	TGTGCCAGCAGTCCCGGGATTTCCTACGAGCAGTACTTC
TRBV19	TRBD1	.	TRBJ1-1	CASSVGQGMPFF	TGTGCCAGTAGTGTAGGACAGGGGATGCCTTTCTTT
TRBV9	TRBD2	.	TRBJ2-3	CASSVEAGGPLYTQYF	TGTGCCAGCAGCGTAGAAGCGGGAGGGCCTCTATATACGCAGTATTTT
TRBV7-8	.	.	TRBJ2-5	CASSSRRETQYF	TGTGCCAGCAGCTCCAGACGGGAGACCCAGTACTTC
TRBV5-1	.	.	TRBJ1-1	CASSLMSGQNTEAFF	TGCGCCAGCAGCTTGATGTCAGGGCAGAACACTGAAGCTTTCTTT
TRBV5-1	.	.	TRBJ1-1	CASSSPTGGGMNTEAFF	TGCGCCAGCAGCTCGCCGACGGGGGGTGGGATGAACACTGAAGCTTTCTTT
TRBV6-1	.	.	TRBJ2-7	CASSEMGQYYEQYF	TGTGCCAGCAGTGAAATGGGGCAATATTACGAGCAGTACTTC
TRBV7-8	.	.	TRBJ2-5	CASSLVSAQETQYF	TGTGCCAGCAGCTTAGTTAGCGCCCAAGAGACCCAGTACTTC
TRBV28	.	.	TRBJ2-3	CASSSPRFRGLTDTQYF	TGTGCCAGCAGTTCCCCCCGGTTTCGAGGGCTCACAGATACGCAGTATTTT
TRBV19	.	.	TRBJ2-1	CASSIAQRSSYNEQFF	TGTGCCAGTAGTATAGCCCAGCGGAGCTCCTACAATGAGCAGTTCTTC
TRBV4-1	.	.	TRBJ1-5	CASSQGQGSIQPQHF	TGCGCCAGCAGCCAAGGGCAGGGTAGTATTCAGCCCCAGCATTTT
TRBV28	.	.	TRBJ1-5	CASSLFGAYSNQPQHF	TGTGCCAGCAGTTTATTTGGAGCATATAGCAATCAGCCCCAGCATTTT
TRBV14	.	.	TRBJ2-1	CASSQGRINEQFF	TGTGCCAGCAGCCAAGGAAGGATCAATGAGCAGTTCTTC
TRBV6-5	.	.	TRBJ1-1	CASSPEAGVNTEAFF	TGTGCCAGCAGTCCCGAGGCAGGGGTGAACACTGAAGCTTTCTTT
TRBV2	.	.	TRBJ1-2	CASSTGVNYGYTF	TGTGCCAGCAGTACGGGGGTGAACTATGGCTACACCTTC
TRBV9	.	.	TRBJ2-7	CASSPPSYEQYF	TGTGCCAGCAGCCCCCCCTCCTACGAGCAGTACTTC
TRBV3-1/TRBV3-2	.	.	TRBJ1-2	CASSQVGGNGYTF	TGTGCCAGCAGCCAAGTAGGAGGGAATGGCTACACCTTC
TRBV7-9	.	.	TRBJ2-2	CASSLGRVHTGELFF	TGTGCCAGCAGCTTAGGGAGAGTTCACACCGGGGAGCTGTTTTTT
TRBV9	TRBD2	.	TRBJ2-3	CASSVGTGLATDTQYF	TGTGCCAGCAGCGTAGGAACGGGACTAGCAACAGATACGCAGTATTTT
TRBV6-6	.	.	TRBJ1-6	CASRPPPGQGNSPLHF	TGTGCCAGCAGGCCCCCCCCCGGTCAGGGTAATTCACCCCTCCACTTT
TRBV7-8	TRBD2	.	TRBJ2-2	CASSFTSGRANTGELFF	TGTGCCAGCAGCTTTACTAGCGGGAGGGCGAACACCGGGGAGCTGTTTTTT
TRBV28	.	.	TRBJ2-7	CASSPLRGSYEQYF	TGTGCCAGCAGTCCGCTCAGGGGCTCCTACGAGCAGTACTTC
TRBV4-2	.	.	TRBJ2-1	CASSQDRVDNEQFF	TGTGCCAGCAGCCAAGACCGGGTAGACAATGAGCAGTTCTTC
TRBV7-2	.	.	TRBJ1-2	CASSFPTGGNGYTF	TGTGCCAGCAGCTTTCCGACAGGCGGCAATGGCTACACCTTC
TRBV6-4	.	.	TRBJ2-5	CASSGSTGETQYF	TGTGCCAGCAGCGGGAGTACCGGAGAGACCCAGTACTTC